Each of the 5 T cell receptor beta chains below was sequenced from the same sample in a study of regulatory T cells in long-lasting Graves disease. Library construction for TCR beta used iRepertoire HTBI primers and Arm-PCR of CDR3 regions. A single record per CDR3 protein comes from TCRdb applying MiXCR to the multiplex PCR reads. The sample carries some 450,000 distinct CDR3 sequences, 23% recorded once. Time point meaning: persistent/refractory GD, antithyroid drugs over 5 years with positive TRAb. From PBMCs, RNA was extracted and then used to make the TCR library. The source material was peripheral blood mononuclear cells (PBMCs), sampled when the disease was refractory, from a patient treated with antithyroid drugs. The receptors come from a female donor with Graves disease.

In its sample, this clonotype was seen a few times. The rearrangement joins TRBV15 to TRBJ1-2; 8 bases are shared with TRBD1. Germline V gene data show CDR1 as LNHNV and CDR2 as YYDKDF (reference sequence). Losses at the gene ends were 1 base for V and 8 bases for J; bases not matched to a gene: 9. The CDR3 loop spans 15 amino acids. CDR3 in amino acids: CATSRVQGAIRGYTF. The CDR3 DNA reads as TGTGCCACCAGCAGAGTTCAGGGGGCGATTAGGGGCTACACCTTC.

In regard to this clonotype: A much larger clonotype is one base distant, so this may be a read error. As the CDR3 is not closed by the conserved phenylalanine or tryptophan, this likely results from a read error. The chain uses TRBV11-2 and TRBJ2-7; D gene uncertain. Trimming stripped 2 bases from V and 2 bases from J, with 7 bases between. Germline V CDR1 and CDR2: SGHAT, FQNNGV. This CDR3 is 13 amino acids long. In DNA form, the CDR3 reads TGTGCCAGCAGCTTAAACGTTGCCTACGAGCAGTACTCC. Translation gives CASSLNVAYEQYS.

This clonotype was found a few times. The rearrangement uses TRBV4-1 and TRBJ1-4; D perhaps matches TRBD1 (6 bases). Germline-derived CDR1 and CDR2 are MGHRA and YSYEKL. Between the trimmed V and J ends, which lost 3 bases and 5 bases, there was a span of 16 bases. The CDR3 has 16 residues. The CDR3 bases are TGCGCCAGCAGCCAGGGCAGGGGAGGGGGAAATGAAAAACTGTTTTTT. Protein sequence: CASSQGRGGGNEKLFF.

This clonotype was observed at least ten times. V usage is TRBV2 and J usage is TRBJ1-4, with D hard to call. The CDR3 runs to 15 residues. Trimming removed 7 bases from V and 0 bases from J, with 12 bases in between. Germline V gives CDR1 SNHLY, CDR2 FYNNEI. The CDR3 DNA is TGTGCCAGCAAAACTACTCCGTCAACTAATGAAAAACTGTTTTTT. Encoded protein: CASKTTPSTNEKLFF.

This clonotype has ten or more counts. The CDR3 nucleotides read TGTGCCAGTAGTGTCCGGGGACAGGGAGAGGAGACCCAGTACTTC. Translated: CASSVRGQGEETQYF. The genes are TRBV19 and TRBJ2-5, with 9 bases that match TRBD1. V was clipped by 5 bases and J by 5 bases; unmatched bases: 9. Germline CDR1 is LNHDA and CDR2 is SQIVND (reference sequence). CDR3 length equals 15 residues. The whole variable domain, remainder taken from reference TRBV19 and TRBJ2-5, is DGGITQSPKYLFRKEGQNVTLSCEQNLNHDAMYWYRQDPGQGLRLIYYSQIVNDFQKGDIAEGYSVSREKKESFPLTVTSAQKNPTAFYLCASSVRGQGEETQYFGPGTRLLVL.